The 3 T cell receptor beta chains below all came from one sample that was sequenced in a study of T-cell memory formation after mild COVID-19. TCRdb re-derived calls from the 5' RACE reads in MiXCR, one entry per CDR3 protein. The sample consists of 100,000 to 150,000 distinct CDR3 sequences, roughly 15% of them appearing once. What was sequenced was PBMCs or a T cell subset sorted from them (not recorded which). The receptors were sampled from an adult woman who had mild COVID-19 (a few samples of this study predate the infection). Cell type and time point are not known.

This clonotype was recorded a few times. The V gene is TRBV20-1, the J gene TRBJ1-2; possibly TRBD1 for D (5 bases). Trimming removed 0 bases from V and 3 bases from J, with 11 bases in between. Germline lookup yields CDR1 DFQATT and CDR2 SNEGSKA (reference sequence). There are 14 residues in the CDR3. CDR3 region: CSARDTGRDYGYTF. The CDR3 DNA sequence: TGCAGTGCTAGAGATACGGGACGGGACTATGGCTACACCTTC.

The chain uses TRBV7-6 and TRBJ2-5; D is unclear. V was pared by 0 bases and J by 4 bases, with 9 bases between. The CDR3 loop spans 14 amino acids. The germline V gene has CDR1 SGHVS and CDR2 FNYEAQ. CDR3 loop: CASSLASAGETQYF. CDR3 nucleotide sequence: TGTGCCAGCAGCTTAGCGTCGGCAGGAGAGACCCAGTACTTC.

The chain uses TRBV6-5 and TRBJ2-5; 10 bases agree with TRBD1. The CDR3 spans 15 residues. J gave up 5 bases and V 2 bases, and 5 bases lay outside the gene matches. Germline V lookup: CDR1 MNHEY, CDR2 SVGAGI. The CDR3: CASSYDRGRRETQYF. Written as DNA, the CDR3 is TGTGCCAGCAGTTACGACAGGGGGCGTCGGGAGACCCAGTACTTC.